Each of the 10 T cell receptor beta chains below was sequenced from the same sample in a study of shared clonotypes between healthy human individuals. TCRdb's copy holds only in-frame clones and misses some; the assay was immunoSEQ multiplex PCR. In the table there are some 2,000,000 clones, roughly 96% of which are singletons. What was sequenced was naive CD4+ T cells sorted from blood. The subset denotes: CD45RA+ positively selected. These receptor sequences come from a man younger than 35 in good health.

Notes on this clone: Within the sample, other DNA sequences also encode this same CDR3. The chain uses TRBV29-1 and TRBJ2-1, with 10 bases matching TRBD2. Per germline, CDR1 SQVTM and CDR2 ANQGSEA. The CDR3 consists of 13 residues. J was trimmed by 4 bases and V by 4 bases; bases with no gene match: 1. The CDR3 region has the DNA TGCAGCGTTGGGACTAGCGGATACAATGAGCAGTTCTTC. It encodes CSVGTSGYNEQFF.

V gene TRBV5-1 combines with J gene TRBJ1-5; a possible D gene is TRBD1 (5 bases). Trimming shortened V by 0 bases and J by 1 base, and 8 bases separated the two germline ends. Germline V gene data show CDR1 as SGHRS and CDR2 as YFSETQ. The CDR3 is 15 residues long. DNA of the CDR3: TGCGCCAGCAGCTTGGATCCAGGGAGCAATCAGCCCCAGCATTTT. This gives the protein CASSLDPGSNQPQHF.

The V call is TRBV2, the J call TRBJ1-6; 7 bases match TRBD1. Unmatched junction bases numbered 6, after V lost 2 bases and J lost 8 bases. This CDR3 is 15 amino acids long. Germline-derived CDR1 and CDR2 are SNHLY and FYNNEI. CDR3 in amino acids: CASSELQGPYSPLHF. The CDR3 DNA reads TGTGCCAGCAGTGAATTACAGGGGCCCTATTCACCCCTCCACTTT. The complete variable domain, with remaining parts taken from reference TRBV2 and TRBJ1-6, reads EPEVTQTPSHQVTQMGQEVILRCVPISNHLYFYWYRQILGQKVEFLVSFYNNEISEKSEIFDDQFSVERPDGSNFTLKIRSTKLEDSAMYFCASSELQGPYSPLHFGNGTRLTVT.

V usage is TRBV7-2 and J usage is TRBJ2-7; D ambiguous. The CDR3 contains 14 residues. V gave up 5 bases and J gave up 0 bases, with 11 bases separating them. The germline gives CDR1 SGHTA, CDR2 FQGNSA. CDR3 region: CASSVQTSSYEQYF. The CDR3 bases are TGTGCCAGCAGCGTTCAAACGAGCTCCTACGAGCAGTACTTC.

The rearrangement uses TRBV10-3 and TRBJ2-1, with D possibly TRBD1 on 6 matching bases. V was trimmed by 10 bases and J by 3 bases, leaving 13 bases between them. CDR1 is ENHRY, CDR2 SYGVKD, per germline. The CDR3 is made up of 13 amino acids. The CDR3 coding sequence is TGTGCCACCAAGGCAGGGGACTACAATGAGCAGTTCTTC. Translation gives CATKAGDYNEQFF.

As to this clone: The sample carries other DNA sequences with the same CDR3. CDR3 protein: CASSVAVGTDTQYF. The CDR3, as DNA: TGTGCCAGCAGCGTAGCGGTGGGCACAGATACGCAGTATTTT. V and J are TRBV9 and TRBJ2-3; D is ambiguous. CDR1 is SGDLS, CDR2 YYNGEE, per germline. The ends were cut back, 0 bases at V and 1 base at J, with 6 bases in the middle. The CDR3 totals 14 residues.

The rearrangement uses TRBV11-3 and TRBJ1-1; the D gene is possibly TRBD1 (5 bases). Germline CDR1 and CDR2: SGHNT and YENEEA. This CDR3 spans 13 amino acids. The ends were cut back, 2 bases at V and 4 bases at J, with 8 bases in the middle. CDR3 in DNA: TGTGCCAGCAGCTTATGGGGGGGCACTGAAGCTTTCTTT. This codes for CASSLWGGTEAFF.

The chain joins TRBV11-2 to TRBJ2-1, with 7 bases that match TRBD2. J lost 10 bases, V lost 1 base, and 7 bases had no gene match. CDR1 is SGHAT and CDR2 is FQNNGV in the germline V gene. This CDR3 is built from 14 residues. The CDR3 DNA sequence: TGTGCCAGCAGCTTAGGGACTAGTTATAGGGAGCAGTTCTTC. It translates to CASSLGTSYREQFF. The whole variable domain, filled in from reference TRBV11-2 and TRBJ2-1, reads EAGVAQSPRYKIIEKRQSVAFWCNPISGHATLYWYQQILGQGPKLLIQFQNNGVVDDSQLPKDRFSAERLKGVDSTLKIQPAKLEDSAVYLCASSLGTSYREQFFGPGTRLTVL.

This chain uses TRBV7-9 with TRBJ2-2, with 7 positions matching TRBD2. The CDR3 is 15 residues long. Trimming took 4 bases from V and 5 from J; bases not matched to a gene: 7. CDR1 and CDR2 from the germline V gene are SEHNR and FQNEAQ (reference sequence). The CDR3 spells CASSWREFQTGELFF. The CDR3 DNA reads TGTGCCAGCAGCTGGCGGGAGTTCCAAACCGGGGAGCTGTTTTTT.

The rearrangement links TRBV4-3 to TRBJ2-2; D possibly uses TRBD1 or TRBD2 (6 bases each). The CDR3 runs 17 residues. Germline-derived CDR1 and CDR2 are LGHNA and YSLEER. V dropped 2 bases and J dropped 2 bases, with 15 bases sitting between them. CDR3 region: CASSQILGGLNTGELFF. In DNA, the CDR3 is TGCGCCAGCAGCCAAATCTTGGGGGGCCTTAACACCGGGGAGCTGTTTTTT.